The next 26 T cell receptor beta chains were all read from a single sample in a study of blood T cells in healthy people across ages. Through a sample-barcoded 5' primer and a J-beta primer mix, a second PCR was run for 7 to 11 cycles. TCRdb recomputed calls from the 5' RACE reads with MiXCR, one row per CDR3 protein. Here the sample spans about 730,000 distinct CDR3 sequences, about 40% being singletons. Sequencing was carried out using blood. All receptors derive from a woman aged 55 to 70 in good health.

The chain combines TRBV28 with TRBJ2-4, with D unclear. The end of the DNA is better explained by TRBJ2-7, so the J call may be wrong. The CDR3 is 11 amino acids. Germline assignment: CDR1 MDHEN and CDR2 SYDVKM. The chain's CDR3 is CASSFRIEQYF. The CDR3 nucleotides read TGTGCCAGCAGTTTCCGGATCGAGCAGTACTTC.

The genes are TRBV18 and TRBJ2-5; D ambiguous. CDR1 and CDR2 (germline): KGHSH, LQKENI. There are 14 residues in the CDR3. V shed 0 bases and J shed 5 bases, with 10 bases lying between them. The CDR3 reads CASSPPTQVETQYF. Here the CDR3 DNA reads TGTGCCAGCTCACCACCGACGCAGGTGGAGACCCAGTACTTC.

The CDR3 DNA follows: TGTGCCAGCAGTTACTCAGAGGGTTATGGCTACACCTTC. The encoded protein is CASSYSEGYGYTF. The chain uses TRBV6-5 and TRBJ1-2, with no clear D. Germline V CDR1 and CDR2: MNHEY, SVGAGI. This CDR3 has 13 amino acids. Trimming shortened V by 0 bases and J by 5 bases, and 7 bases separated the two germline ends.

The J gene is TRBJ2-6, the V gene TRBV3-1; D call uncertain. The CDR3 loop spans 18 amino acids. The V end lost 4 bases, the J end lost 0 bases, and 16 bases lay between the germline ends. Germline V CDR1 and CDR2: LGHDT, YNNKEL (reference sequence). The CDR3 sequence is CASSPRHGATSGANVLTF. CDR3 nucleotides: TGTGCCAGCAGCCCCCGACACGGAGCGACCTCTGGGGCCAACGTCCTGACTTTC.

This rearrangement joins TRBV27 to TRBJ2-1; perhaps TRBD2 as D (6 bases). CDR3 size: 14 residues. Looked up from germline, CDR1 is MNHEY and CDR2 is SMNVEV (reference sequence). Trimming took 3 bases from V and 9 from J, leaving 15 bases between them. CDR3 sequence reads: CASSFLTRMGEQFF. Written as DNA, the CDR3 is TGTGCCAGCAGTTTCCTGACTAGGATGGGTGAGCAGTTCTTC.

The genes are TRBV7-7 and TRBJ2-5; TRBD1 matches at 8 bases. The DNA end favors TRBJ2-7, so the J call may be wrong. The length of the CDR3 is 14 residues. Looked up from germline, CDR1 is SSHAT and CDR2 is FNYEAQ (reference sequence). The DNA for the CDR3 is TGTGCCAGCAGCAAGACAGGGGTTTTAGGCGAGCAGTACTTC. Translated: CASSKTGVLGEQYF.

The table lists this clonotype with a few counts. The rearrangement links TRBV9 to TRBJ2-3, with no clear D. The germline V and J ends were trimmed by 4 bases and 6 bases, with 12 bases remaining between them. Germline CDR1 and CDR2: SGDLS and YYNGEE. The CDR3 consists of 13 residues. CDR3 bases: TGTGCCAGCAGCACGGGCCCTCCGGATACGCAGTATTTT. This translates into CASSTGPPDTQYF. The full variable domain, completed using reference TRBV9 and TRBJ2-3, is DSGVTQTPKHLITATGQRVTLRCSPRSGDLSVYWYQQSLDQGLQFLIQYYNGEERAKGNILERFSAQQFPDLHSELNLSSLELGDSALYFCASSTGPPDTQYFGPGTRLTVL.

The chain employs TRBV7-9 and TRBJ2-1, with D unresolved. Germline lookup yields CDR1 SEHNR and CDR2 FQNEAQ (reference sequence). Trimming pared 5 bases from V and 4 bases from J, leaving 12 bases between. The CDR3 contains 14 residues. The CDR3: CASSPMTVYNEQFF. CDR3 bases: TGTGCCAGCAGCCCCATGACTGTTTACAATGAGCAGTTCTTC.

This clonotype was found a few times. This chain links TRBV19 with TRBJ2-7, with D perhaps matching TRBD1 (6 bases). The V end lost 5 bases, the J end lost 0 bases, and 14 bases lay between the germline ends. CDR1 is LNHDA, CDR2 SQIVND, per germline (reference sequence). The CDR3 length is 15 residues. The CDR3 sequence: CASSPDRIGSYEQYF. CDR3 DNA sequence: TGTGCCAGTAGTCCAGACAGGATAGGCTCCTACGAGCAGTACTTC.

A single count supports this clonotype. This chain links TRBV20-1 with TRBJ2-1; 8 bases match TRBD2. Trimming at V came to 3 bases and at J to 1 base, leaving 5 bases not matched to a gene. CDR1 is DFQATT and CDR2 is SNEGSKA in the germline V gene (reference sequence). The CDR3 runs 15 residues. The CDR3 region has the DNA TGCAGTGCTAGCGGGGGGGCCCGGTCCTACAATGAGCAGTTCTTC. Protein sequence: CSASGGARSYNEQFF.

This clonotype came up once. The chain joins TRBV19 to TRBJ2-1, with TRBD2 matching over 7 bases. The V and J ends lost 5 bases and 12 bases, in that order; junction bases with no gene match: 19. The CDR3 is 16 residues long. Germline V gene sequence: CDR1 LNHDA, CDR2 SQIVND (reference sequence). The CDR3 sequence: CASSLSARAGSIGQFF. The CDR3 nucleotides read TGTGCCAGTAGTCTTAGTGCACGAGCGGGATCCATTGGGCAGTTCTTC.

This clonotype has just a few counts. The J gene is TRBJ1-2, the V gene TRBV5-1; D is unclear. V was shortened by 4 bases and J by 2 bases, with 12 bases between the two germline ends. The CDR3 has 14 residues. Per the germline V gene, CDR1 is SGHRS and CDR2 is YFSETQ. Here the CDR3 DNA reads TGCGCCAGCAGCCCGGCGTCGGACAACTATGGCTACACCTTC. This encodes CASSPASDNYGYTF.

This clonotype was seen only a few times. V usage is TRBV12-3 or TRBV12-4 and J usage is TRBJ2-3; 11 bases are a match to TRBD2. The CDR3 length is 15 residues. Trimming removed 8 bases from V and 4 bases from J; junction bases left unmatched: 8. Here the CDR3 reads CASGPLAGGPDTQYF. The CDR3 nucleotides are TGTGCCAGCGGACCTCTAGCGGGGGGTCCAGATACGCAGTATTTT.

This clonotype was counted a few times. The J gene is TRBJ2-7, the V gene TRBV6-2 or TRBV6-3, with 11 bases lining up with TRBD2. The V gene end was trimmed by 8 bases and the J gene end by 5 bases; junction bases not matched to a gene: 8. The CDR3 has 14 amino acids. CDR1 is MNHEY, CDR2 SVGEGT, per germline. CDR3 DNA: TGTGCCAGCGGTCCGGGACTAGCGGCCCACGAGCAGTACTTC. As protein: CASGPGLAAHEQYF.

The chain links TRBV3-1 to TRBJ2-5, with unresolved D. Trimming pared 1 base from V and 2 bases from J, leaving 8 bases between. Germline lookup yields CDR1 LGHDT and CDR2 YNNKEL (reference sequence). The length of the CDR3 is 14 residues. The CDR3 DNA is TGTGCCAGCAGCCAAGGTGTAGCTCAAGAGACCCAGTACTTC. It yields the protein CASSQGVAQETQYF.

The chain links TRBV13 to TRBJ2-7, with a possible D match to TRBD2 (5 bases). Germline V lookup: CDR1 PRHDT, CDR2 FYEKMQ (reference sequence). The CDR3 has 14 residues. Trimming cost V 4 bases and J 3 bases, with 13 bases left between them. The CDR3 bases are TGTGCCAGCAGCTCGAGAGGACTGGTCTACGAGCAGTACTTC. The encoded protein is CASSSRGLVYEQYF.

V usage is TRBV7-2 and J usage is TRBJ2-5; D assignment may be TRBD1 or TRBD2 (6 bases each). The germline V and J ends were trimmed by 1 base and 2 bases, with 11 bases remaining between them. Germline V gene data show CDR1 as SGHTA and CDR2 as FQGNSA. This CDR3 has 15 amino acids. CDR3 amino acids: CASSLVKGGQETQYF. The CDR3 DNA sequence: TGTGCCAGCAGCTTAGTTAAGGGGGGACAAGAGACCCAGTACTTC. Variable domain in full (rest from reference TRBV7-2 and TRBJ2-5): GAGVSQSPSNKVTEKGKDVELRCDPISGHTALYWYRQSLGQGLEFLIYFQGNSAPDKSGLPSDRFSAERTGGSVSTLTIQRTQQEDSAVYLCASSLVKGGQETQYFGPGTRLLVL.

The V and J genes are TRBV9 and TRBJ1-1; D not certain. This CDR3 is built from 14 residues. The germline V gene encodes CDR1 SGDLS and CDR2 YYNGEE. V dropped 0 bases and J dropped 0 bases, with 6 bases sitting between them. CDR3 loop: CASSVETMNTEAFF. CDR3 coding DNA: TGTGCCAGCAGCGTAGAGACAATGAACACTGAAGCTTTCTTT.

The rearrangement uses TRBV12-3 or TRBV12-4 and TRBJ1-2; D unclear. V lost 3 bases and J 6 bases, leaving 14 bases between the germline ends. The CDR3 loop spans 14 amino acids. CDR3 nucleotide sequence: TGTGCCAGCAGTTTTGCGGGAAACAAAGATGGCTACACCTTC. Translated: CASSFAGNKDGYTF.

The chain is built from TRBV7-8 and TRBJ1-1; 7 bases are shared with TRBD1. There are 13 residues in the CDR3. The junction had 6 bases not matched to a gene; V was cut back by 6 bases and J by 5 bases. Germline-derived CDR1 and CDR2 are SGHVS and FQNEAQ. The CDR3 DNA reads TGTGCCAGCAGTCACCCAGGGGGGACTGAAGCTTTCTTT. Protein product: CASSHPGGTEAFF.

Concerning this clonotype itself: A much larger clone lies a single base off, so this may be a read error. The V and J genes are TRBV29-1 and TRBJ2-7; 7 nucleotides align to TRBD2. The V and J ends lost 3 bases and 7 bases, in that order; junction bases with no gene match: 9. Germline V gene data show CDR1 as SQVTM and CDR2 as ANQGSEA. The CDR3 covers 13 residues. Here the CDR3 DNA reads TGCAGCGTTGACAGGGACTACGACAATGAGCAGTACTTC. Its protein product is CSVDRDYDNEQYF.

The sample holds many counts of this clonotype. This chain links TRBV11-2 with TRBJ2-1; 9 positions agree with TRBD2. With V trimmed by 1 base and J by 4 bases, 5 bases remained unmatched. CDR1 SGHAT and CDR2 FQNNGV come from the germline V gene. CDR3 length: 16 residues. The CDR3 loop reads CASSLVGTSRYNEQFF. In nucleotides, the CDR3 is TGTGCCAGCAGCTTAGTCGGGACTAGCAGGTACAATGAGCAGTTCTTC.

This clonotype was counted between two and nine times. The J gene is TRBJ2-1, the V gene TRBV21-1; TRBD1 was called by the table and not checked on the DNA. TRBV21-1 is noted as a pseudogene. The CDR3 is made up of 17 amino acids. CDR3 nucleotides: TGTGCCAGCAGCAAAGACAGGCCGAAGCAAGGACACAATGAGCAGTTCTTC. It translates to CASSKDRPKQGHNEQFF.

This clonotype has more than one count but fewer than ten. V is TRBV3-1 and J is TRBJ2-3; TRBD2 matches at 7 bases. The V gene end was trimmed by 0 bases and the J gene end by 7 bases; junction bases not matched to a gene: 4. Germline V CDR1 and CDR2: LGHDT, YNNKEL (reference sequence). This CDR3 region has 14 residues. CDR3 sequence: CASSQDREGHTQYF. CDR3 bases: TGTGCCAGCAGCCAAGATAGGGAGGGACATACGCAGTATTTT.

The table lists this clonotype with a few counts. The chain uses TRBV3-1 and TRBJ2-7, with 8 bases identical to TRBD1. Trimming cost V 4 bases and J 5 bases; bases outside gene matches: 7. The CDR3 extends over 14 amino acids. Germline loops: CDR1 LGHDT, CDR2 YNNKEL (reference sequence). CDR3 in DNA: TGTGCCAGCAGCCCCTGGACAGGGAGCCACGAGCAGTACTTC. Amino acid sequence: CASSPWTGSHEQYF.

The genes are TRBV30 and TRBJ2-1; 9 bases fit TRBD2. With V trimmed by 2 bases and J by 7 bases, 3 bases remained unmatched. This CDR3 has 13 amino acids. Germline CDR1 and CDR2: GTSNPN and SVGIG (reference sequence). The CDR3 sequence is CAWSSGGRNEQFF. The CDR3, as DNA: TGTGCCTGGAGTAGCGGGGGGAGAAATGAGCAGTTCTTC. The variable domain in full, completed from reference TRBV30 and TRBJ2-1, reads SQTIHQWPATLVQPVGSPLSLECTVEGTSNPNLYWYRQAAGRGLQLLFYSVGIGQISSEVPQNLSASRPQDRQFILSSKKLLLSDSGFYLCAWSSGGRNEQFFGPGTRLTVL.